This TCR beta chain was recorded in a study of blood T cells in healthy people across ages. Study-wide results and limits: In older individuals, TCR beta diversity per million T cells was lower, falling roughly linearly with age.

The CDR3 has 17 amino acids. V was pared by 6 bases and J by 4 bases, with 13 bases of the junction left unmatched. Germline loops: CDR1 MDHEN, CDR2 SYDVKM. The donors, all healthy, were Caucasians living in Russia, aged about 6 to 95. The authors ran a second PCR of 7 to 11 cycles using a sample-barcoded 5' primer and a J-beta primer mix. Each CDR3 protein is one row after TCRdb ran MiXCR on the 5' RACE reads. The data show approximately 760,000 distinct CDR3 sequences, 25% seen once. This clonotype was picked up a small number of times. Antigen unknown. The same data also contributed to another study, on T cells of mothers and their children. That source reports: Over 10 million reads per mother and about 3 million per child were obtained. Detection yielded no persistent microchimeric T cell clones.

The clonotype comes from a boy aged 10-17 years in good health. Sequenced: blood. The genes are TRBV28 and TRBJ1-1; TRBD1 matches at 11 bases. The CDR3: CASRPIPGQGGGTEAFF. As DNA, the CDR3 is TGTGCCAGCAGACCGATTCCGGGACAGGGGGGCGGCACTGAAGCTTTCTTT. Full variable domain (remainder filled in from reference TRBV28 and TRBJ1-1): DVKVTQSSRYLVKRTGEKVFLECVQDMDHENMFWYRQDPGLGLRLIYFSYDVKMKEKGDIPEGYSVSREKKERFSLILESASTNQTSMYLCASRPIPGQGGGTEAFFGQGTRLTVV.